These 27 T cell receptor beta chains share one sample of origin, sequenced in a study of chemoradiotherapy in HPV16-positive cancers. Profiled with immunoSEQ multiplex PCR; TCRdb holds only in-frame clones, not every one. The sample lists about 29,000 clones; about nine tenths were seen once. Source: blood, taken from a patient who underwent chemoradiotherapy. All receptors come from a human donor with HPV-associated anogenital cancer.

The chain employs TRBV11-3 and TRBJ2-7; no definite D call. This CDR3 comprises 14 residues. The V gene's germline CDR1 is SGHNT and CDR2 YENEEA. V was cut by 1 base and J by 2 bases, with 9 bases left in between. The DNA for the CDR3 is TGTGCCAGCAGCTTAGCCAGTACCCCCTACGAGCAGTACTTC. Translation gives CASSLASTPYEQYF.

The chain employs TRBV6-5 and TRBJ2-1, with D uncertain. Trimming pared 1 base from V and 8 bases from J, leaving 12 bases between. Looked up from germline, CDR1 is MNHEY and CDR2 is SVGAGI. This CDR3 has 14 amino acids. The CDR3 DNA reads TGTGCCAGCAGTTACTGGGGTGGTGGGGATGAGCAGTTCTTC. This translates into CASSYWGGGDEQFF.

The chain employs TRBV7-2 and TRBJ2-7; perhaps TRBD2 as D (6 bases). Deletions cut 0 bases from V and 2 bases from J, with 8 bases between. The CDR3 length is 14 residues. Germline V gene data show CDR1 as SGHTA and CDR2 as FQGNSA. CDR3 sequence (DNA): TGTGCCAGCAGCTTAGCCAGGACTACCTACGAGCAGTACTTC. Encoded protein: CASSLARTTYEQYF.

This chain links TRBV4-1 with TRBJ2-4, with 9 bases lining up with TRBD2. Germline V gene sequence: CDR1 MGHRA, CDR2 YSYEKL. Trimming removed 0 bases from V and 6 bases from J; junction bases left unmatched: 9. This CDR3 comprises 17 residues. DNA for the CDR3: TGCGCCAGCAGCCAAGAACTAGCGGGCACGGACTCAAACATTCAGTACTTC. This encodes CASSQELAGTDSNIQYF.

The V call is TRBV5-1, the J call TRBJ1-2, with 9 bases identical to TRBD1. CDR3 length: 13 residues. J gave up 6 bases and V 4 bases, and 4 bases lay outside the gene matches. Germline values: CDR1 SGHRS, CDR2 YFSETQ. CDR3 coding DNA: TGCGCCAGCAGCCAGGGACAGGGTGATGGCTACACCTTC. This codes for CASSQGQGDGYTF.

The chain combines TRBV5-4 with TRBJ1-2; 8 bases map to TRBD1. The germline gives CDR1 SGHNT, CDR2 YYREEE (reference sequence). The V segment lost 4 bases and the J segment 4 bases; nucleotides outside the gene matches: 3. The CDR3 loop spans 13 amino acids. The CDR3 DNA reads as TGTGCCAGCAGCCCAGACAGGGGCTATGGCTACACCTTC. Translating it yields CASSPDRGYGYTF.

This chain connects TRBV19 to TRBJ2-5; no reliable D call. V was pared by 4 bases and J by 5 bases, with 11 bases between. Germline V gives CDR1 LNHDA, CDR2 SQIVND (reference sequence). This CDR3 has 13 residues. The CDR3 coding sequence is TGTGCCAGTAGTACTGGGATACGGGAGACCCAGTACTTC. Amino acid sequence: CASSTGIRETQYF.

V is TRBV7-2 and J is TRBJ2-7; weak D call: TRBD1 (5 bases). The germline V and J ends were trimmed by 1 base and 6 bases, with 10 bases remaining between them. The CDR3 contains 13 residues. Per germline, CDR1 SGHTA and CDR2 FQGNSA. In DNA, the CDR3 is TGTGCCAGCAGCTTAGTAGGGGTTAGCGAGCAGTACTTC. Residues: CASSLVGVSEQYF.

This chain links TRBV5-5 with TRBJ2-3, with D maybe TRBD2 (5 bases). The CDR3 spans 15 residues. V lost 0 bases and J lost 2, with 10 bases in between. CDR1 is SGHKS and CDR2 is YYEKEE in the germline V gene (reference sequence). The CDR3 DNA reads TGTGCCAGCAGCTTGGTGCCGGGATACACAGATACGCAGTATTTT. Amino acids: CASSLVPGYTDTQYF.

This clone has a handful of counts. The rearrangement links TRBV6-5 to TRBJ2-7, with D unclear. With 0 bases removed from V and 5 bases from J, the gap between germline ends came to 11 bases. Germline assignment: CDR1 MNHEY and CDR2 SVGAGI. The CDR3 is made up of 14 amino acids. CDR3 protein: CASSYSSRDHEQYF. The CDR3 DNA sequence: TGTGCCAGCAGTTACTCGAGTAGGGATCACGAGCAGTACTTC.

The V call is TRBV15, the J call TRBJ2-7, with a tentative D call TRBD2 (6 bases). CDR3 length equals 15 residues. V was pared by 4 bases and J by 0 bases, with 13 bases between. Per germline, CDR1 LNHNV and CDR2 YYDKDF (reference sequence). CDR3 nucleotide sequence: TGTGCCACCAGCACCGGAGGGCAGGACTCCTACGAGCAGTACTTC. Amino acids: CATSTGGQDSYEQYF.

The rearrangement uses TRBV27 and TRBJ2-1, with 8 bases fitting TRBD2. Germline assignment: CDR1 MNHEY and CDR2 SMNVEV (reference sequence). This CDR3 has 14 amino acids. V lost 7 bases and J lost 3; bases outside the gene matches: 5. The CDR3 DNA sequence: TGTGCCAGCACGGCGGGAGGTAACTACAATGAGCAGTTCTTC. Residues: CASTAGGNYNEQFF.

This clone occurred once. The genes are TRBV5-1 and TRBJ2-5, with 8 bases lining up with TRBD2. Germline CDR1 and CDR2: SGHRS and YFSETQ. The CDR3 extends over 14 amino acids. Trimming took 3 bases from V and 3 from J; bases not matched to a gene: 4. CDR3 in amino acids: CASSSGGKEETQYF. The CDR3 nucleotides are TGCGCCAGCAGCTCGGGAGGGAAAGAAGAGACCCAGTACTTC.

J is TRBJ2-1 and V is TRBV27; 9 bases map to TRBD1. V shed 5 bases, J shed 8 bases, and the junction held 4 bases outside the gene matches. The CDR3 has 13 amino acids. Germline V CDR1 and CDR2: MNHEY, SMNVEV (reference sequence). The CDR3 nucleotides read TGTGCCAGCAGTCCACAGGGGGCCGATGAGCAGTTCTTC. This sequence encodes CASSPQGADEQFF.

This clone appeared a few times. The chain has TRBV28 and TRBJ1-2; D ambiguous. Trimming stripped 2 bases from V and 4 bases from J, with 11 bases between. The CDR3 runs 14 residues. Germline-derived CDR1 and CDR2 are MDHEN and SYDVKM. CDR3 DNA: TGTGCCAGCAGTTTAGGGGAAAAAGCCTATGGCTACACCTTC. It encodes CASSLGEKAYGYTF.

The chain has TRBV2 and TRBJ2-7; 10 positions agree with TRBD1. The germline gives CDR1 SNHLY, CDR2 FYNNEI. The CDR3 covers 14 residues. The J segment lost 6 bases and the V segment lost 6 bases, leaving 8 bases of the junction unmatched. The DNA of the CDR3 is TGTGCCAGCAGCAAAGGGGACAGGGGTTCCGAGCAGTACTTC. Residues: CASSKGDRGSEQYF.

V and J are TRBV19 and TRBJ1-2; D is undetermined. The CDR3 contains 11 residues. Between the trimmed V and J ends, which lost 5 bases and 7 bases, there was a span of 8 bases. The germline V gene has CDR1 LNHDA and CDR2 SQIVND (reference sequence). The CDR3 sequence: CASSLPGGYTF. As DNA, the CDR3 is TGTGCCAGTAGTCTTCCGGGTGGCTACACCTTC.

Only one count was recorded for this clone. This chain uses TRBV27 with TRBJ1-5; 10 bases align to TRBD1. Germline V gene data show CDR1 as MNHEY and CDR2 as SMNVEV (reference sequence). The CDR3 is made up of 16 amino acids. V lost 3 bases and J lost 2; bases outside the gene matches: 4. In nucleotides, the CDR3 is TGTGCCAGCAGTTTGTCCGGACAGGGGGGCAATCAGCCCCAGCATTTT. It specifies CASSLSGQGGNQPQHF.

The CDR3 spells CASSVGSGDSPRWNTIYF. The CDR3 region has the DNA TGTGCCAGCAGCGTAGGGTCGGGGGACAGCCCGCGGTGGAACACCATATATTTT. The chain joins TRBV9 to TRBJ1-3; 7 nucleotides agree with TRBD1. The germline gives CDR1 SGDLS, CDR2 YYNGEE. The CDR3 loop spans 18 amino acids. Trimming took 0 bases from V and 7 from J; bases not matched to a gene: 16.

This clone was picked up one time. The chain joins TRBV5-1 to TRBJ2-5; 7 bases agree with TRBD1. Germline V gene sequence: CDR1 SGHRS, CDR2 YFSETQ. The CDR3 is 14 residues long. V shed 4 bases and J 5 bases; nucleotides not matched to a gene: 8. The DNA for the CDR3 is TGCGCCAGCAGCATCCCAGGGGGTCACGAGACCCAGTACTTC. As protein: CASSIPGGHETQYF.

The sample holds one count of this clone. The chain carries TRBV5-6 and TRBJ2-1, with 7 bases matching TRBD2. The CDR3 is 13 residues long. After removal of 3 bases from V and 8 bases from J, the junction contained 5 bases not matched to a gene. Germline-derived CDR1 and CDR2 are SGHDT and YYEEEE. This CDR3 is CASSWGLRHEQFF. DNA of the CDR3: TGTGCCAGCAGCTGGGGACTACGGCATGAGCAGTTCTTC.

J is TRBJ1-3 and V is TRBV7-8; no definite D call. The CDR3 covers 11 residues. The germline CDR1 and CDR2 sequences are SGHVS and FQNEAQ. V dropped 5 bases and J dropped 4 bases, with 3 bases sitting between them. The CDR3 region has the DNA TGTGCCAGCAGCCCCGGAAACACCATATATTTT. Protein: CASSPGNTIYF.

CDR3 in amino acids: CASSSVGISQPQHF. CDR3 nucleotide sequence: TGTGCCAGCAGCTCAGTTGGGATCAGTCAGCCCCAGCATTTT. The chain has TRBV6-1 and TRBJ1-5; D is ambiguous. Germline V lookup: CDR1 MNHNS, CDR2 SASEGT. The length of the CDR3 is 14 residues. Trimming stripped 6 bases from V and 6 bases from J, with 15 bases between.

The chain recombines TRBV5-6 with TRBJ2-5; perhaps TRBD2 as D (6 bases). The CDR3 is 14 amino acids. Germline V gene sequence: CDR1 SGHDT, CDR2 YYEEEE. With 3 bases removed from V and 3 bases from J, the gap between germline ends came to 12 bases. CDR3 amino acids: CASSSARGKETQYF. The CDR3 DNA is TGTGCCAGCAGCTCTGCGCGGGGAAAAGAGACCCAGTACTTC.

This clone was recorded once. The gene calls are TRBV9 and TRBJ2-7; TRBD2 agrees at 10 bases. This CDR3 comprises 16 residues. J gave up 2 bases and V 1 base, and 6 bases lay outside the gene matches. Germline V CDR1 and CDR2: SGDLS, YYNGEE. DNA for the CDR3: TGTGCCAGCAGCGTATCGCCTAGCGGGGGACCCTACGAGCAGTACTTC. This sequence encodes CASSVSPSGGPYEQYF.

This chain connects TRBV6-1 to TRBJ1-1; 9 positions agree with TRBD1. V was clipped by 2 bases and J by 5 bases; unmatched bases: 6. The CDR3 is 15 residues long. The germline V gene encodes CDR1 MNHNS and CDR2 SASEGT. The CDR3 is CASSERTGVRTEAFF. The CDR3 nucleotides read TGTGCCAGCAGTGAAAGGACAGGGGTGAGGACTGAAGCTTTCTTT.

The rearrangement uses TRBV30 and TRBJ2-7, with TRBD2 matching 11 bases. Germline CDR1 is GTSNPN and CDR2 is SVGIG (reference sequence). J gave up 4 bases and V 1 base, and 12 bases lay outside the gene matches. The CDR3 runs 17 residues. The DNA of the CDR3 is TGTGCCTGGAGTGGCCCCGGGACTAGCGGTCGATTTTACGAGCAGTACTTC. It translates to CAWSGPGTSGRFYEQYF.